This T cell receptor (beta chain) was retrieved from a study of shared clonotypes between healthy human individuals. The repertoire was sequenced with immunoSEQ multiplex PCR; TCRdb's copy has only in-frame clones and lacks some. The table includes some 660,000 clones, roughly 72% detected once. Germline V lookup: CDR1 LNHDA, CDR2 SQIVND (reference sequence). Trimming left V 4 bases short and J 7 bases short, with 14 bases between. CDR3 length: 13 amino acids. V and J are TRBV19 and TRBJ2-7; D unresolved. The receptor comes from a woman aged 30 to 39 in good health. Sequenced: memory CD4+ T cells sorted from blood. The sample's subset: CD45RA-negative fraction. The CDR3 here is CASSKDFLGEQYF. The CDR3 bases are TGTGCCAGTAGTAAAGACTTCTTGGGAGAGCAGTACTTC.